This TCR beta chain was found in a study of cytomegalovirus exposure and HLA in healthy donors (dated by TCRdb to between 2016 and 2019). Notes on the research overall: An earlier analysis of 587 of the donors reported about 300 Gb of sequence data and some 110 million unique TCR beta sequences obtained from about 179 million T cells. About 300 gigabases of sequencing data and tens of millions of unique TCR sequences made up an early release that covered roughly 670 HLA-typed donors. Of the 300 to 450 genotyped donors, 65% to 90% were placed in the genetic ancestry cluster associated with self-reported Caucasian donors. The study aimed to test whether signatures of past pathogen exposure could be identified by cataloging public T cell receptors. The T cell repertoires of 666 subjects were profiled by immunosequencing and related to cytomegalovirus serostatus. Along with the roughly 670-subject first cohort, a separate validation cohort of over a hundred different subjects was used. High-throughput TCR immunosequencing, statistical association of individual TCRs with disease status, and machine learning were combined to predict cytomegalovirus infection status. A later analysis re-analyzed previously published TCR beta repertoires from 550 to 700 donors and added high-resolution HLA genotyping to study TCR occurrence patterns. Rather than using new phenotypic data, the later analysis identified candidate immune exposures from TCR beta sequences and from how often those sequences occurred across donors. An earlier analysis of approximately 500 of the donors applied high-throughput TCR beta sequencing to assess whether each TCR beta V gene segment acted as functional or pseudogenic. Alongside the repertoire data, information on donor age, sex, ethnicity and CMV serostatus was compiled. Genome-wide SNP genotypes for about three fifths of the 666 donors were used in a later genetic analysis, which treated that subset as a discovery cohort. Every repertoire in the discovery cohort had been generated on one and the same sequencing platform. Class I and class II HLA loci were covered by the typing at four-digit resolution. Typing coverage varied by locus: roughly 620-640 donors for A, B, C, DRB1 and DQB1; 522 for DQA1; approximately 570 for DPA1; around 490 for DPB1. Roughly 5 DR-DQ haplotypes were handled as single units for association and clustering, since linkage in the cohort was strong. On average, roughly 240,000 unique TCR beta nucleotide sequences were sequenced per donor among 398 genotyped donors of the cohort, with about 19% of those sequences being non-productive.

Points on this clone: Which antigen it targets is not known. There are no base qualities to consult, and no much larger clone falls within one base.

Overall study outcomes, separate from this receptor: Across donors, most TCR sequences were observed very rarely, whereas some public TCRs were present in many individuals. A later genetic analysis reported fewer N-insertions in productive TCRs among donors in an Asian-associated ancestry cluster than the roughly 700-donor mean. A later analysis reported that several top co-occurrence clusters appeared linked to parvovirus B19, influenza, CMV and Epstein-Barr virus. The 87-base-pair reads could not distinguish some IMGT-functional V segments, including TRBV6-2 and TRBV6-3, so those segments were excluded. In an earlier analysis of more than 500 of the donors, most TCR beta V segments appeared in productive rearrangements about 90% or about 30% of the time, broadly matching IMGT annotations. A later genetic analysis associated a missense DCLRE1C variant with V-gene and J-gene trimming of TCR beta chains, and an independent cohort replicated the association. In both the original and validation cohorts, the classifier was reported to diagnose cytomegalovirus status with high specificity and sensitivity. Linkage disequilibrium might explain the correlated functional status among segregating V segments, but an unknown experimental factor could not be excluded. Because HLA typing was missing for some donors at each locus, association tests included only the typed subset. The authors suggested that the approach could potentially be extended to other disease states and immunological phenotypes. Compared with equally common non-associated chains, HLA-associated TCR beta chains in a later analysis were more clonally expanded and had lower generation probabilities. Only TCR beta chains were sequenced in this cohort, and the absence of alpha or paired-chain data limited detectable features. For the cohort, immune exposure information was limited to CMV serostatus. At a false discovery rate of 0.05, a later analysis linked around 17,000 TCR beta sequences to specific HLA alleles. The earlier analysis of approximately 540 of the donors excluded roughly 17 rarely observed V segments, including chromosome 9 orphons, because counts were too low. Sequencing depth was assumed to be roughly uniform across donors in the presence/absence analyses, though that assumption may not hold. A total of fewer than 200 TCR beta chains were listed by the study as associated with cytomegalovirus. In vitro tests confirmed that a few of the cytomegalovirus-associated TCR beta chains recognize cytomegalovirus antigens. The sequencing pipeline was judged likely to have produced a cluster of highly shared sequence variants as a technical artifact. A further reported finding was that TCR beta sequences accurately predicted the HLA-A and HLA-B alleles for most subjects in the first cohort. In a later analysis, TCR association rates were found to vary across HLA loci, with the most associated TCRs seen for DRB1 alleles and the fewest for HLA-C alleles. According to a later analysis, most CMV-associated TCR beta chains appeared to be HLA-restricted, and the HLA associations seemed to be driven largely by CMV exposure. When HLA alleles, especially DR and DQ, strongly co-occurred, attributing TCR associations to individual alleles was difficult.

In total, around 600 healthy bone marrow donors made up the cohort. At the time of sampling, all cohort members were nominally healthy, though unrecorded immune exposures were likely present. The donor was CMV seronegative and was included in the group of hundreds of seronegative cohort members. A peripheral blood sample was collected from each donor, and TCR beta sequencing was performed on peripheral blood mononuclear cells. The Qiagen DNeasy Blood Extraction Kit was used to extract genomic DNA from the blood cell samples. Library method: the immunoSEQ multiplex PCR assay. For the multiplex PCR, a mixture combining 60 forward primers for TCR Vbeta segments and 13 reverse primers for TCR Jbeta segments was used. Amplification of the CDR3 region of rearranged TCR beta genes was performed with a multiplex PCR assay on genomic DNA. The Illumina HiSeq System was used to sequence the amplified TCR beta libraries as 87-base-pair reads. Concerning the study's data processing: A later analysis tallied 80 million to 95 million unique TCR beta chains across the 550 to 850 repertoires, and about 12 million of those chains were shared by two or more donors. To remove PCR and sequencing errors, raw reads were error-corrected and collapsed into unique sequences using a nearest-neighbor algorithm that merged closely related sequences. CDR3 sequences were aligned to IMGT reference sequences to assign V, D and J gene segments. For a sequence to be retained, a match of at least six nucleotides was required to both a V gene segment and a J gene segment. Rearrangements were called productive when the CDR3 lacked stop codons and stayed in frame with V and J; all others were non-productive. Following IMGT convention, CDR3 was defined as the stretch from the second conserved V-encoded cysteine to the conserved J-encoded phenylalanine. The earlier analysis of around 640 of the donors excluded sequences that lacked an unambiguous match to a single V gene segment. An earlier analysis of just under 600 of the donors called V segments functional above 56.7% productive rearrangements and segregating when the between-donor standard deviation exceeded 5%. A statistical classification framework was built for diagnosing cytomegalovirus status from the catalog of TCR beta chain sequences. V and J gene assignment, in a later analysis, came from comparing TCR nucleotide sequences with IMGT/GENE-DB human TR gene sequences. The TCRdist pipeline was used in a later analysis to assign CDR3 sequences and most-parsimonious VDJ recombination scenarios. In a later analysis, each TCR beta chain was defined by its CDR3 amino acid sequence together with its V-gene family, and reads lacking a unique V-gene family were excluded. As a way to deal with suspected cross-contamination and a sequencing artifact, a later analysis dropped roughly 600 nucleotide sequences that were highly shared and had low generation probability. In a later analysis, a clonal expansion index was calculated for each public chain from normalized within-repertoire ranks of inferred template counts. A later analysis computed generation probabilities with a VDJ recombination model fitted to out-of-frame rearrangements, and checked the results against IGoR. In a later analysis, hypergeometric tests were used to score TCR-TCR, TCR-HLA and TCR-CMV co-occurrence, with a repertoire-size bias correction applied to TCR pairs. To estimate false discovery rates, a later analysis permuted the HLA or CMV assignments 20 times. A later analysis grouped co-occurring TCRs with DBSCAN, adding TCRdist sequence similarity when clustering within HLA-allele-positive subsets. Repertoires with fewer than 30,000 or more than 120,000 public chains, plus five repertoires with anomalous nucleotide sharing, were excluded from co-occurrence clustering. TCRdb took this table from immuneACCESS and kept in-frame rearrangements with V and J called. Such tables lack part of the clones; where checked against another copy, unresolved V genes explain under half of the gap, and the rest is unexplained. V and J calls and clone size follow that table, whereas D and trimming were derived from the DNA. Recorded for this sample are 150,000 to 200,000 clones; around 77% of them occurred a single time. The top ten hold 3.1% of the sample.

Trimmed from V: 1 base; trimmed from J: 5 bases; junction bases lacking a gene match: 7. The CDR3, from cysteine to phenylalanine, totals 18 residues. The kept DNA is CDR3 alone, 54 bases in frame from the first base. In the germline V gene, CDR1 corresponds to SGHTA and CDR2 to FQGNSA. The sequence joins TRBV7-2 to TRBJ2-3, and TRBD2 aligns with 15 junction nucleotides. The TCR comes from a female donor in good health and CMV-seronegative. The material sequenced was PBMCs. Here the CDR3 is given as CASSLGGLAGGLGDTQYF. The DNA is TGTGCCAGCAGCTTAGGAGGACTAGCGGGGGGGCTCGGAGATACGCAGTATTTT. Where the CDR3 stops, the reference TRBV7-2 and TRBJ2-3 genes take over; the full variable domain is GAGVSQSPSNKVTEKGKDVELRCDPISGHTALYWYRQSLGQGLEFLIYFQGNSAPDKSGLPSDRFSAERTGGSVSTLTIQRTQQEDSAVYLCASSLGGLAGGLGDTQYFGPGTRLTVL.